The entry below gives a single TCR beta chain sequence along with its context. This entry is derived from a study of blood T cell repertoires in COVID-19. Sequenced by immunoSEQ multiplex PCR; TCRdb stores in-frame clones only, minus some. The repertoire holds approximately 150,000 clones, approximately 84% seen once, with roughly 5% in the top ten. Trimming at V came to 8 bases and at J to 7 bases, leaving 11 bases not matched to a gene. Germline V gene sequence: CDR1 MNHEY, CDR2 SVGAGI. The CDR3 totals 14 residues. The chain combines TRBV6-5 with TRBJ2-7, with TRBD2 matching 10 bases. Input material: peripheral blood. The source is a woman aged 45-59 years with COVID-19, enrolled during active disease. The CDR3 here is CASRMVAGGEEQYF. The CDR3 nucleotides are TGTGCCAGCCGGATGGTAGCGGGGGGCGAAGAGCAGTACTTC.